This TCR beta chain was recorded in a study of blood T cell repertoires in COVID-19. Overall study: The study drew acute and convalescent COVID-19 samples from the United States, Italy and Spain.

In the original workflow: Estimates of nucleated cell counts were drawn from the amplification of reference gene primers. TCRdb's copy holds only in-frame clones and misses some; the assay was immunoSEQ multiplex PCR. The DNA was the basis for D and trimming; V, J and clone size are from that table. The profile shows about 400,000 clones, about 88% of them singletons. V dropped 0 bases and J dropped 4 bases, with 8 bases sitting between them. Germline assignment: CDR1 SGHRS and CDR2 YFSETQ. The CDR3 loop spans 14 amino acids. The clonotype originates from an older woman with COVID-19, enrolled during active disease. The chain joins TRBV5-1 to TRBJ1-5; no clear D. The sequenced material came from peripheral blood. For the CDR3, the DNA is TGCGCCAGCAGCTTGGGTTCGGGGAATCAGCCCCAGCATTTT. It translates to CASSLGSGNQPQHF.